These 23 T cell receptor beta chains were all obtained from the same sample, sequenced in a study of identifying expanded T cells in peripheral blood. Here immunoSEQ multiplex PCR was the method, and the copy in TCRdb shows in-frame clones only, minus some. The sample includes 50,000 to 60,000 clones, 82% of them seen just once. The specimen was blood. The receptor set was obtained from a person aged 18 to 69 in good health.

CDR3 in DNA: TGCGCCAGCAGCTCCGCAGGACAGGGGTCCTATGGCTACACCTTC. Its translation is CASSSAGQGSYGYTF. The rearrangement links TRBV5-1 to TRBJ1-2; 9 bases map to TRBD1. CDR1 is SGHRS and CDR2 is YFSETQ in the germline V gene. V dropped 3 bases and J dropped 4; count of bases not matched to a gene: 7. The CDR3 is 15 residues long. Variable domain in full (rest from reference TRBV5-1 and TRBJ1-2): KAGVTQTPRYLIKTRGQQVTLSCSPISGHRSVSWYQQTPGQGLQFLFEYFSETQRNKGNFPGRFSGRQFSNSRSEMNVSTLELGDSALYLCASSSAGQGSYGYTFGSGTRLTVV.

This chain links TRBV11-2 with TRBJ1-2, with a tentative D call TRBD1 (5 bases). CDR3 size: 14 residues. The ends were cut back, 3 bases at V and 4 bases at J, with 12 bases in the middle. CDR1 is SGHAT and CDR2 is FQNNGV in the germline V gene. The CDR3 sequence: CASSLGTQIYGYTF. As DNA, the CDR3 is TGTGCCAGCAGCTTGGGGACGCAGATCTATGGCTACACCTTC.

The chain couples TRBV1 to TRBJ2-7; the D call of TRBD2 is as the table states it, not checked on the DNA. TRBV1 is deemed a pseudogene. This CDR3 comprises 16 residues. CDR3 region: CTSSQDLLAGLYEQYV. The DNA of the CDR3 is TGCACCAGCAGCCAAGATCTACTAGCGGGGTTGTACGAGCAGTACGTC.

This clone was detected only a few times. The rearrangement uses TRBV29-1 and TRBJ1-2; 8 bases align to TRBD1. The CDR3 has 12 amino acids. CDR1 and CDR2 (germline): SQVTM, ANQGSEA. J gave up 5 bases and V 7 bases, and 6 bases lay outside the gene matches. CDR3 DNA sequence: TGCAGCGCTACGGACAGGGAATATGGCTACACCTTC. Translated, it gives CSATDREYGYTF.

The chain uses TRBV7-9 and TRBJ2-7; D remains ambiguous. Between the trimmed V and J ends, which lost 1 base and 2 bases, there was a span of 6 bases. This CDR3 region has 13 residues. The V gene's germline CDR1 is SEHNR and CDR2 FQNEAQ (reference sequence). This chain's CDR3 is CASSLVGAYEQYV. The CDR3 nucleotides read TGTGCCAGCAGCTTAGTAGGAGCCTACGAGCAGTACGTC.

This clone was counted a single time. The rearrangement links TRBV6-4 to TRBJ2-7, with 10 positions matching TRBD2. This CDR3 has 20 amino acids. Germline V gene sequence: CDR1 MRHNA, CDR2 SNTAGT. Germline trimming cut 3 bases from V and 0 bases from J; bases unmatched to any gene: 17. The CDR3 coding sequence is TGTGCCAGCAGTGAGACTCCGACAGGCCATACTAGCGGGGCCTCCTACGAGCAGTACTTC. Translating it yields CASSETPTGHTSGASYEQYF.

This rearrangement joins TRBV10-2 to TRBJ2-7; D unclear. Germline CDR1 is WSHSY and CDR2 is SAAADI. This CDR3 has 13 amino acids. V was shortened by 2 bases and J by 3 bases, with 8 bases between the two germline ends. Written as DNA, the CDR3 is TGCGCCAGCAGTGAGAAGGCAGTCTACGAGCAGTACGTC. Translating gives CASSEKAVYEQYV.

This clone turned up a few times. The chain employs TRBV21-1 and TRBJ2-3; the tabulated D call, TRBD2, remains unverified against the DNA. TRBV21-1 is a known pseudogene. This CDR3 spans 17 amino acids. The DNA for the CDR3 is TGTGCCAGCAGCCCACCCCCGAGGAGGGCCTTTGGAGATACGCAGTATTTT. This gives the protein CASSPPPRRAFGDTQYF.

This clone was found a few times. This chain joins TRBV6-1 and TRBJ2-3, with D possibly called TRBD1 or TRBD2 (5 bases each). The CDR3 loop spans 15 amino acids. V shed 6 bases and J shed 7 bases, with 20 bases lying between them. The germline gives CDR1 MNHNS, CDR2 SASEGT. The CDR3 sequence: CASRVGTEPRNTQYF. DNA for the CDR3: TGTGCCAGCAGGGTTGGGACGGAACCCAGGAATACGCAGTATTTT.

J is TRBJ1-2 and V is TRBV7-8, with D possibly being TRBD1 (5 bases). V dropped 5 bases and J dropped 8 bases, with 21 bases sitting between them. Germline V gene lookup returns CDR1 SGHVS and CDR2 FQNEAQ. CDR3 length: 15 residues. The CDR3 sequence is CASSRIGTESLGYTF. In DNA form, the CDR3 reads TGTGCCAGCAGCCGTATCGGGACCGAATCTTTGGGCTACACCTTC.

V gene TRBV7-8 combines with J gene TRBJ2-7; tentatively, D is TRBD2 (5 bases). This CDR3 is built from 15 residues. CDR1 is SGHVS, CDR2 FQNEAQ, per germline. The V end lost 1 base, the J end lost 2 bases, and 12 bases lay between the germline ends. The CDR3 spells CASSLGVTTAYEQYF. CDR3 bases: TGTGCCAGCAGCTTAGGGGTGACTACAGCCTACGAGCAGTACTTC.

The chain combines TRBV19 with TRBJ2-7; 9 bases map to TRBD1. CDR1 is LNHDA and CDR2 is SQIVND in the germline V gene (reference sequence). The CDR3 runs 14 residues. With 6 bases clipped from V and 3 bases from J, the junction kept 6 bases outside the gene matches. CDR3 amino acids: CASSPGTGLYEQYF. As DNA, the CDR3 is TGTGCCAGTAGCCCCGGGACAGGGCTCTACGAGCAGTACTTC.

The rearrangement joins TRBV6-1 to TRBJ1-2; possibly TRBD1 for D (5 bases). The CDR3 covers 14 residues. The germline gives CDR1 MNHNS, CDR2 SASEGT. V dropped 6 bases and J dropped 4 bases, with 15 bases sitting between them. DNA for the CDR3: TGTGCCAGCAGGCCGACTACAGGTTTCTATGGCTACACCTTC. Its protein is CASRPTTGFYGYTF.

The chain uses TRBV28 and TRBJ2-7; D unclear. Trimming shortened V by 5 bases and J by 4 bases, and 12 bases separated the two germline ends. This CDR3 has 13 amino acids. Germline V CDR1 and CDR2: MDHEN, SYDVKM. The CDR3 protein is CASSPPPPYEQYF. For the CDR3, the DNA is TGTGCCAGCAGTCCCCCGCCCCCTTACGAGCAGTACTTC. Full variable domain (missing parts from reference TRBV28 and TRBJ2-7): DVKVTQSSRYLVKRTGEKVFLECVQDMDHENMFWYRQDPGLGLRLIYFSYDVKMKEKGDIPEGYSVSREKKERFSLILESASTNQTSMYLCASSPPPPYEQYFGPGTRLTVT.

The rearrangement links TRBV6-1 to TRBJ2-5; no firm D call. Trimming removed 6 bases from V and 1 base from J, with 9 bases in between. The CDR3 consists of 13 residues. Looked up from germline, CDR1 is MNHNS and CDR2 is SASEGT. The CDR3 bases are TGTGCCAGCAGCCCCATCGGCCAAGAGACCCAGTACTTC. It codes for CASSPIGQETQYF.

V gene TRBV7-2 combines with J gene TRBJ2-1, with no clear D. Germline V gives CDR1 SGHTA, CDR2 FQGNSA. CDR3 length: 8 residues. Trimming took 5 bases from V and 10 from J, leaving 0 bases between them. The CDR3 DNA reads as TGTGCCAGCAGCGAGCAGTTCTTC. Translating it yields CASSEQFF.

The V call is TRBV6-6, the J call TRBJ1-4; D uncertain. Germline V gives CDR1 MNHNY, CDR2 SVGAGI (reference sequence). Between the trimmed V and J ends, which lost 11 bases and 4 bases, there was a span of 14 bases. The CDR3 contains 13 residues. CDR3 sequence (DNA): TGTGCCGCCAGCGGGATAATTAATGAAAAACTGTTTTTT. As protein: CAASGIINEKLFF.

This clone is judged medium-sized. V and J are TRBV15 and TRBJ1-4; D not resolved. From germline, CDR1 is LNHNV and CDR2 YYDKDF (reference sequence). This CDR3 spans 13 amino acids. Trimming shortened V by 1 base and J by 10 bases, and 10 bases separated the two germline ends. CDR3 sequence reads: CATSRVVQGKLFF. The DNA of the CDR3 is TGTGCCACCAGCAGAGTAGTTCAAGGAAAACTGTTTTTT.

The chain uses TRBV7-9 and TRBJ1-1, with D unresolved. V lost 2 bases to trimming and J lost 5 bases, with 12 bases between them. The CDR3 loop spans 14 amino acids. Germline V gives CDR1 SEHNR, CDR2 FQNEAQ (reference sequence). CDR3 protein: CASSLRRAGTEAFF. In DNA form, the CDR3 reads TGTGCCAGCAGCTTAAGGCGGGCGGGAACTGAAGCTTTCTTT.

The V gene is TRBV14, the J gene TRBJ2-7, with 7 bases aligning to TRBD2. This CDR3 is built from 16 residues. The germline V gene has CDR1 SGHDN and CDR2 FVKESK. The junction had 13 bases not matched to a gene; V was cut back by 4 bases and J by 4 bases. CDR3 loop: CASSPLNGEGQYEQYF. DNA for the CDR3: TGTGCCAGCAGCCCCCTTAACGGGGAGGGCCAGTACGAGCAGTACTTC.

Turning to this clone: Other DNA sequences in this specimen translate into the identical CDR3. V gene TRBV5-5 combines with J gene TRBJ2-7; 7 bases are shared with TRBD2. Germline V CDR1 and CDR2: SGHKS, YYEKEE (reference sequence). The J segment lost 5 bases and the V segment lost 0 bases, leaving 5 bases of the junction unmatched. The CDR3 runs to 14 residues. The CDR3 loop is CASSLVAGANEQYF. The CDR3 DNA sequence: TGTGCCAGCAGCTTGGTGGCGGGAGCAAACGAGCAGTACTTC.

This sequence joins TRBV7-8 and TRBJ2-7; 8 bases align to TRBD2. The germline V gene has CDR1 SGHVS and CDR2 FQNEAQ. The CDR3 is 16 residues long. Trimming cost V 5 bases and J 6 bases; bases outside gene matches: 15. CDR3 residues: CASSPGSGGTLGEQYV. DNA of the CDR3: TGTGCCAGCAGCCCAGGCTCGGGGGGGACCCTCGGCGAGCAGTACGTC.

This chain joins TRBV30 and TRBJ1-4; no definite D call. The germline CDR1 and CDR2 sequences are GTSNPN and SVGIG (reference sequence). The CDR3 loop spans 12 amino acids. V dropped 6 bases and J dropped 8 bases, with 13 bases sitting between them. CDR3: CACKDLGEKLFF. The CDR3, as DNA: TGTGCCTGTAAGGACCTTGGAGAAAAACTGTTTTTT.